Included here is one T cell receptor beta chain sequence, with context. The data were taken from a study of cytomegalovirus exposure and HLA in healthy donors. The CDR3 covers 20 residues. Germline V gene data show CDR1 as SGHVS and CDR2 as FNYEAQ. J gave up 0 bases and V 5 bases, and 19 bases lay outside the gene matches. 13 Jbeta primers and 60 Vbeta primers were used for the PCR. The method was immunoSEQ multiplex PCR; TCRdb's version includes in-frame clones alone and lacks a portion of them. The table has about 160,000 clones, 75% to 90% seen once. The sample taken for sequencing was PBMCs. The chain recombines TRBV7-6 with TRBJ1-3; 7 bases match TRBD1. The TCR sequence derives from a woman under 30 in good health and CMV-seronegative. This chain's CDR3 is CASSPQPGQPLALSGNTIYF. Here the CDR3 DNA reads TGTGCCAGCAGCCCTCAACCGGGACAGCCTCTAGCCCTCTCTGGAAACACCATATATTTT.